What follows are 7 T cell receptor beta chains derived from one specimen sequenced in a study of blood T cell repertoires in COVID-19. TCRdb's table, derived via immunoSEQ multiplex PCR, lists solely in-frame clones and lacks some. The sample carries some 150,000 clones, roughly 81% recorded once. Sequenced: peripheral blood. These receptors all stem from a woman aged 50 to 65 with active or convalescent COVID-19.

The J gene is TRBJ2-1, the V gene TRBV7-6, with TRBD2 matching over 7 bases. V lost 2 bases and J lost 0; bases outside the gene matches: 7. Germline V gives CDR1 SGHVS, CDR2 FNYEAQ. The CDR3 is 17 residues long. CDR3 DNA sequence: TGTGCCAGCAGCTTAAGGGCAGAGCGGGGCTCCTACAATGAGCAGTTCTTC. It encodes CASSLRAERGSYNEQFF.

The V and J genes are TRBV23-1 and TRBJ1-1, with 7 bases fitting TRBD1. TRBV23-1 is placed among ORFs of uncertain function. V shed 11 bases, J shed 3 bases, and the junction held 9 bases outside the gene matches. The CDR3 loop spans 13 amino acids. As DNA, the CDR3 is TGCGCCCCCCTCGACAGGGAGGACACTGAAGCTTTCTTT. It encodes CAPLDREDTEAFF.

This rearrangement joins TRBV7-2 to TRBJ1-3, with unresolved D. The CDR3 runs to 16 residues. The V gene's germline CDR1 is SGHTA and CDR2 FQGNSA. Trimming cost V 5 bases and J 0 bases, with 14 bases left between them. The CDR3 protein is CASSQGRRGSGNTIYF. CDR3 DNA sequence: TGTGCCAGCAGCCAAGGGAGGAGAGGCTCTGGAAACACCATATATTTT.

J is TRBJ2-7 and V is TRBV7-9; 7 bases agree with TRBD2. Germline CDR1 reads SEHNR; CDR2 reads FQNEAQ (reference sequence). The length of the CDR3 is 14 residues. V lost 4 bases to trimming and J lost 7 bases; unmatched junction nucleotides: 10. CDR3 coding DNA: TGTGCCAGCAGCTCGGCGGGGGTCTCGAAAGAGCAGTACTTC. Its protein product is CASSSAGVSKEQYF.

V gene TRBV28 combines with J gene TRBJ1-1; 10 nucleotides align to TRBD1. Trimming took 5 bases from V and 4 from J; bases not matched to a gene: 10. Germline loops: CDR1 MDHEN, CDR2 SYDVKM. CDR3 length: 16 residues. CDR3 bases: TGTGCCAGCAGTCTTCGGACAGGGGGTAGGGTCACTGAAGCTTTCTTT. Residues: CASSLRTGGRVTEAFF.

The chain has TRBV7-2 and TRBJ1-6; possibly TRBD1 for D (5 bases). Germline V gene data show CDR1 as SGHTA and CDR2 as FQGNSA. The CDR3 extends over 13 amino acids. Trimming removed 3 bases from V and 10 bases from J, with 10 bases in between. The DNA for the CDR3 is TGTGCCAGCAGCTTGACAGCTAGATCACCCCTCCACTTT. As protein: CASSLTARSPLHF.

The chain has TRBV28 and TRBJ2-6; 9 bases agree with TRBD1. The germline CDR1 and CDR2 sequences are MDHEN and SYDVKM. The V gene end was trimmed by 9 bases and the J gene end by 0 bases; junction bases not matched to a gene: 6. CDR3 length: 16 amino acids. For the CDR3, the DNA is TGTGCCAGTGCGGGACAGGGATTCTCTGGGGCCAACGTCCTGACTTTC. It codes for CASAGQGFSGANVLTF. The entire variable domain, with the rest obtained from reference TRBV28 and TRBJ2-6, is as follows: DVKVTQSSRYLVKRTGEKVFLECVQDMDHENMFWYRQDPGLGLRLIYFSYDVKMKEKGDIPEGYSVSREKKERFSLILESASTNQTSMYLCASAGQGFSGANVLTFGAGSRLTVL.